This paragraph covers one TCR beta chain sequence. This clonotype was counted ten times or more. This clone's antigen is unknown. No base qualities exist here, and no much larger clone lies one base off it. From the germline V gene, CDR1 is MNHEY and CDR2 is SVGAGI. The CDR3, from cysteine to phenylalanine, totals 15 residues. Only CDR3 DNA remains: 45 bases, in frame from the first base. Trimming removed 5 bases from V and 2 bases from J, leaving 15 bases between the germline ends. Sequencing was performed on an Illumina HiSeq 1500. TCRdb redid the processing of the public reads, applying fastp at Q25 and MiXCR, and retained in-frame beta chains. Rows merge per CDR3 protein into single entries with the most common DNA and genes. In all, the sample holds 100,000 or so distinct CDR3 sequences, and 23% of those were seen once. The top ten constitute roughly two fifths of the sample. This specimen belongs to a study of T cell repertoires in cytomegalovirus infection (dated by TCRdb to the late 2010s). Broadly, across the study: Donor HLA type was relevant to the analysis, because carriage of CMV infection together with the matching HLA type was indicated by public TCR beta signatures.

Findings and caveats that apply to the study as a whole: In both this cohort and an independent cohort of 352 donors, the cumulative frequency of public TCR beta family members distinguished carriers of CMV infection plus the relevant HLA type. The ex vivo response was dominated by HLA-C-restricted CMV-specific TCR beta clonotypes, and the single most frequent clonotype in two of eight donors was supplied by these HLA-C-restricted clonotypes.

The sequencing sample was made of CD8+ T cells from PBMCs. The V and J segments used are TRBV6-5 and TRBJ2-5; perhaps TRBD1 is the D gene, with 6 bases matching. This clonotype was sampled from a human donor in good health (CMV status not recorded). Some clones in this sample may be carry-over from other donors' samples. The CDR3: CASSPGDTLQETQYF. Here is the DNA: TGTGCCAGCAGTCCCGGGGACACCCTACAAGAGACCCAGTACTTC.